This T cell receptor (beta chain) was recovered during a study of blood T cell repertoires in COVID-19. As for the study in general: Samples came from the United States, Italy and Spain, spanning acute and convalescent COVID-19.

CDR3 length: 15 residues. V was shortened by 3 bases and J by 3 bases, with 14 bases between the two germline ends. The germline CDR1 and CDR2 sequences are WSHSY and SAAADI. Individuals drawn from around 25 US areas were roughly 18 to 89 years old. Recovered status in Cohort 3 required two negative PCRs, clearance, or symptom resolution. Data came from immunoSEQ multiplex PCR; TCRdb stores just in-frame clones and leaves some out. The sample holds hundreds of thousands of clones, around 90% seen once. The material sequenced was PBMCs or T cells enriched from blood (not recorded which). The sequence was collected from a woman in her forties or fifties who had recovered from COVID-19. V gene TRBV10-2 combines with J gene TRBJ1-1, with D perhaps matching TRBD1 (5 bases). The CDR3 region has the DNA TGCGCCAGCAGTGAACTGGGGGGTCTCGACACTGAAGCTTTCTTT. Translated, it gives CASSELGGLDTEAFF.